The 24 T cell receptor beta chains in this list originate from one sample, sequenced in a study of multiple sclerosis patients with progressive multifocal leukoencephalopathy. Time point given: time of PML onset. Sequenced by immunoSEQ multiplex PCR; TCRdb stores in-frame clones only, minus some. In the table there are fewer than 40,000 clones, approximately 84% of which are singletons. The sequenced sample was PBMCs, obtained from a patient treated with natalizumab. All receptors derive from a human donor with progressive multifocal leukoencephalopathy.

This clone appeared a single time. V usage is TRBV5-1 and J usage is TRBJ2-1; 8 bases are a match to TRBD2. CDR1 is SGHRS, CDR2 YFSETQ, per germline. CDR3 length equals 16 residues. Trimming at V came to 2 bases and at J to 7 bases, leaving 11 bases not matched to a gene. CDR3 sequence reads: CASSFETGGPLNEQFF. CDR3 nucleotides: TGCGCCAGCAGCTTTGAGACGGGAGGGCCTTTGAATGAGCAGTTCTTC.

About this clone itself: This sample also contains other DNA sequences that code for the same CDR3. The chain joins TRBV5-4 to TRBJ1-2, with D possibly being TRBD1 (5 bases). Germline lookup yields CDR1 SGHNT and CDR2 YYREEE (reference sequence). The CDR3 consists of 16 residues. The V end was cut by 4 bases, the J end by 4 bases, with 20 bases between. In DNA form, the CDR3 reads TGTGCCAGCAGCCCCGTGGGGCAGGATCAACTCTATGGCTACACCTTC. It yields the protein CASSPVGQDQLYGYTF.

The chain joins TRBV15 to TRBJ2-7, with TRBD1 matching 9 bases. Losses at the gene ends were 4 bases for V and 3 bases for J; bases not matched to a gene: 4. Germline CDR1 and CDR2: LNHNV and YYDKDF (reference sequence). CDR3 length equals 14 residues. The CDR3 region is CATSIPGQGYEQYF. In DNA form, the CDR3 reads TGTGCCACCAGCATCCCGGGACAGGGCTACGAGCAGTACTTC.

Comments on this clone: The junction shows a germline mismatch at one end, possibly a read error. The J gene is TRBJ2-5, the V gene TRBV7-7; 9 nucleotides line up with TRBD2. The CDR3 covers 17 residues. Germline V gene lookup returns CDR1 SSHAT and CDR2 FNYEAQ (reference sequence). The CDR3 loop is CASSPAVSIAGVETQYF. CDR3 coding DNA: TGTGCTAGCAGCCCCGCCGTCTCTATAGCGGGAGTAGAGACCCAGTACTTC.

The count of this clone is one. V is TRBV15 and J is TRBJ1-2; TRBD1 agrees at 7 bases. From germline, CDR1 is LNHNV and CDR2 YYDKDF (reference sequence). The CDR3 has 14 amino acids. Unmatched junction bases numbered 6, after V lost 0 bases and J lost 8 bases. This CDR3 is CATSRDKGARGYTF. CDR3 in DNA: TGTGCCACCAGCAGAGATAAGGGGGCTCGGGGCTACACCTTC.

The CDR3 DNA sequence: TGTGCCAGCAGCTACAGGGGAACGTACGAGCAGTACTTC. Its translation: CASSYRGTYEQYF. This rearrangement joins TRBV5-4 to TRBJ2-7; 7 bases line up with TRBD1. Germline CDR1 is SGHNT and CDR2 is YYREEE (reference sequence). This CDR3 has 13 residues. The junction had 4 bases not matched to a gene; V was cut back by 3 bases and J by 4 bases.

The CDR3 reads CAIRGDRGDSNQPQHF. Here the CDR3 DNA reads TGTGCCATCAGGGGGGACAGGGGAGATAGCAATCAGCCCCAGCATTTT. This sequence joins TRBV10-3 and TRBJ1-5; 10 nucleotides match TRBD1. The CDR3 runs to 16 residues. The germline gives CDR1 ENHRY, CDR2 SYGVKD. V was pared by 6 bases and J by 0 bases, with 5 bases of the junction left unmatched.

This clone was seen only a few times. The CDR3 bases are TGCAGCGTCGGGGGGGGTTCCTGGGGTGAAGCTTTCTTT. Protein sequence: CSVGGGSWGEAFF. The V and J genes are TRBV29-1 and TRBJ1-1; possible D gene TRBD1, 5 bases. Germline V gene data show CDR1 as SQVTM and CDR2 as ANQGSEA. This CDR3 has 13 amino acids. Trimming pared 6 bases from V and 7 bases from J, leaving 18 bases between. The full variable domain, rest sourced from reference TRBV29-1 and TRBJ1-1, is SAVISQKPSRDICQRGTSLTIQCQVDSQVTMMFWYRQQPGQSLTLIATANQGSEATYESGFVIDKFPISRPNLTFSTLTVSNMSPEDSSIYLCSVGGGSWGEAFFGQGTRLTVV.

This clone has only a few counts. Here the CDR3 DNA reads TGTGCCAGCAGTTACTCTGAGGGAAATACGCAGTATTTT. Translating it yields CASSYSEGNTQYF. The J gene is TRBJ2-3, the V gene TRBV6-6; perhaps TRBD2 as D (5 bases). The CDR3 has 13 amino acids. Germline loops: CDR1 MNHNY, CDR2 SVGAGI (reference sequence). V lost 0 bases, J lost 7 bases, and 8 bases lay in between.

The chain links TRBV18 to TRBJ2-7; 7 nucleotides match TRBD1. The CDR3 is 15 amino acids. V was clipped by 3 bases and J by 3 bases; unmatched bases: 8. Germline V lookup: CDR1 KGHSH, CDR2 LQKENI. The CDR3, as DNA: TGTGCCAGCTCACCTGTTAAGGGACAGCTCTACGAGCAGTACTTC. This encodes CASSPVKGQLYEQYF.

This clone was counted a few times. The chain carries TRBV14 and TRBJ2-1; perhaps TRBD2 as D (6 bases). Germline lookup yields CDR1 SGHDN and CDR2 FVKESK. Trimming stripped 6 bases from V and 1 base from J, with 13 bases between. This CDR3 has 15 residues. The CDR3 DNA sequence: TGTGCCAGCAGGGCGGGAACGTGGTCCTACAATGAGCAGTTCTTC. Translating gives CASRAGTWSYNEQFF.

J is TRBJ1-2 and V is TRBV28, with a tentative D call TRBD1 (5 bases). Trimming removed 3 bases at V and 6 bases at J, with 20 bases between. The germline CDR1 and CDR2 sequences are MDHEN and SYDVKM. The CDR3 totals 16 residues. In DNA form, the CDR3 reads TGTGCCAGCAGTTTTCCCCCGGGACTGGGAAGAAATGGCTACACCTTC. Translated: CASSFPPGLGRNGYTF.

The rearrangement uses TRBV2 and TRBJ2-5; 7 positions match TRBD2. Losses at the gene ends were 1 base for V and 3 bases for J; bases not matched to a gene: 5. The CDR3 runs to 15 residues. CDR1 and CDR2 from the germline V gene are SNHLY and FYNNEI. CDR3 DNA sequence: TGTGCCAGCAGTGAAGGGAGGGCGGGAGAAGAGACCCAGTACTTC. This sequence encodes CASSEGRAGEETQYF.

The chain recombines TRBV28 with TRBJ1-4; tentative D call: TRBD1 (5 bases). CDR1 and CDR2 (germline): MDHEN, SYDVKM. The CDR3 spans 16 residues. V was clipped by 5 bases and J by 0 bases, with 13 bases between them. For the CDR3, the DNA is TGTGCCAGCAGTGCCCACCAGGGTGCAACTAATGAAAAACTGTTTTTT. This encodes CASSAHQGATNEKLFF. Together with reference TRBV28 and TRBJ1-4, the CDR3 gives the full variable domain: DVKVTQSSRYLVKRTGEKVFLECVQDMDHENMFWYRQDPGLGLRLIYFSYDVKMKEKGDIPEGYSVSREKKERFSLILESASTNQTSMYLCASSAHQGATNEKLFFGSGTQLSVL.

The V call is TRBV2, the J call TRBJ2-7, with D possibly being TRBD1 or TRBD2 (5 bases each). The CDR3 is 15 amino acids. Trimming left V 4 bases short and J 4 bases short, with 17 bases between. Germline V gene sequence: CDR1 SNHLY, CDR2 FYNNEI. The CDR3 DNA reads TGTGCCAGCAGTGTTGGGGGAGCGGTGACATACGAGCAGTACTTC. This translates into CASSVGGAVTYEQYF.

V gene TRBV19 combines with J gene TRBJ2-5; the match to TRBD2 covers 9 bases. V was pared by 6 bases and J by 1 base, with 15 bases of the junction left unmatched. The CDR3 consists of 18 residues. Germline CDR1 and CDR2: LNHDA and SQIVND (reference sequence). CDR3 sequence: CASSPRGREGRSQETQYF. CDR3 in DNA: TGTGCCAGTAGCCCCCGTGGGCGGGAGGGACGGAGCCAAGAGACCCAGTACTTC.

This chain joins TRBV11-2 and TRBJ1-2; D may be TRBD1 (5 bases). V lost 1 base, J lost 7 bases, and 16 bases lay in between. Per the germline V gene, CDR1 is SGHAT and CDR2 is FQNNGV. This CDR3 contains 15 residues. The CDR3 region has the DNA TGTGCCAGCAGCTTAGCAAGAGCTGTCGGGGCTGGCTACACCTTC. This translates into CASSLARAVGAGYTF. Using reference TRBV11-2 and TRBJ1-2 for the parts outside the CDR3, the full variable domain is EAGVAQSPRYKIIEKRQSVAFWCNPISGHATLYWYQQILGQGPKLLIQFQNNGVVDDSQLPKDRFSAERLKGVDSTLKIQPAKLEDSAVYLCASSLARAVGAGYTFGSGTRLTVV.

The DNA of the CDR3 is TGTGCCAGCAGCAAACTCGGGCGCAATCAGCCCCAGCATTTT. Amino acid sequence: CASSKLGRNQPQHF. The J gene is TRBJ1-5, the V gene TRBV21-1. TRBV21-1 is annotated as a pseudogene. The CDR3 has 14 residues.

The chain couples TRBV6-5 to TRBJ1-2; D possibly corresponds to TRBD1 (6 bases). Looked up from germline, CDR1 is MNHEY and CDR2 is SVGAGI. V lost 8 bases, J lost 2 bases, and 18 bases lay in between. The CDR3 consists of 15 residues. The DNA for the CDR3 is TGTGCCAGCGGTCCGACAGGCGCGCTGAACTATGGCTACACCTTC. Protein sequence: CASGPTGALNYGYTF.

This chain connects TRBV10-3 to TRBJ2-1; 9 nucleotides align to TRBD2. The CDR3 is made up of 14 amino acids. The V and J ends lost 6 bases and 5 bases, in that order; junction bases with no gene match: 5. From germline, CDR1 is ENHRY and CDR2 SYGVKD. The DNA for the CDR3 is TGTGCCATCAGCTTTAGCGGGAGTGACAATGAGCAGTTCTTC. It codes for CAISFSGSDNEQFF.

This clone has only a few counts. The chain combines TRBV4-3 with TRBJ2-7, with a tentative D call TRBD2 (6 bases). Germline CDR1 reads LGHNA; CDR2 reads YSLEER. The CDR3 loop spans 13 amino acids. The germline V and J ends were trimmed by 0 bases and 4 bases, with 7 bases remaining between them. The CDR3 loop reads CASSQDGGYEQYF. The DNA for the CDR3 is TGCGCCAGCAGCCAAGATGGGGGGTACGAGCAGTACTTC.

The J gene is TRBJ1-6, the V gene TRBV6-1, with a tentative D call TRBD1 (6 bases). The CDR3 spans 15 residues. The V gene's germline CDR1 is MNHNS and CDR2 SASEGT. V lost 8 bases to trimming and J lost 5 bases, with 16 bases between them. The DNA of the CDR3 is TGTGCCAGCTCCTATCCGGACAGAAATAATTCACCCCTCCACTTT. This codes for CASSYPDRNNSPLHF.

CDR3 nucleotide sequence: TGTGCCAGCAGTACGGCCGGTACACAGATCTACGAGCAGTACTTC. This gives the protein CASSTAGTQIYEQYF. V is TRBV27 and J is TRBJ2-7; the D is unclear. Trimming took off 5 bases at V and 3 bases at J, with 17 bases between the two ends. This CDR3 spans 15 amino acids. The germline CDR1 and CDR2 sequences are MNHEY and SMNVEV (reference sequence).

V and J are TRBV4-1 and TRBJ2-7; TRBD2 matches at 8 bases. The V gene's germline CDR1 is MGHRA and CDR2 YSYEKL. The CDR3 extends over 16 amino acids. The V gene end was trimmed by 5 bases and the J gene end by 6 bases; junction bases not matched to a gene: 15. The CDR3 loop is CASSSPSGSAFGEQYF. The DNA for the CDR3 is TGCGCCAGCAGCTCCCCGAGCGGGAGTGCCTTCGGCGAGCAGTACTTC.